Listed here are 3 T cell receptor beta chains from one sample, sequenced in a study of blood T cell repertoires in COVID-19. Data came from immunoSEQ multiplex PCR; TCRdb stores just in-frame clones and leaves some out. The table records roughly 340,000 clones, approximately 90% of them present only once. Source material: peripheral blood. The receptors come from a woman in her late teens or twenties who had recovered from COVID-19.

The CDR3 DNA sequence: TGCAGCGTTGAAGATCCTCTTCCGCGAACTGAAGCTTTCTTT. Translation: CSVEDPLPRTEAFF. The chain employs TRBV29-1 and TRBJ1-1; D remains ambiguous. This CDR3 is 14 amino acids long. Germline-derived CDR1 and CDR2 are SQVTM and ANQGSEA. Trimming took off 0 bases at V and 5 bases at J, with 13 bases between the two ends.

CDR3 amino acids: CARSFGLVGRSYNEQFF. CDR3 DNA sequence: TGTGCCAGAAGCTTCGGACTCGTCGGCAGGTCCTACAATGAGCAGTTCTTC. V usage is TRBV5-3 and J usage is TRBJ2-1; D may be TRBD2 (5 bases). TRBV5-3 is designated an ORF whose function remains uncertain. Trimming pared 2 bases from V and 1 base from J, leaving 16 bases between. The CDR3 is 17 amino acids.

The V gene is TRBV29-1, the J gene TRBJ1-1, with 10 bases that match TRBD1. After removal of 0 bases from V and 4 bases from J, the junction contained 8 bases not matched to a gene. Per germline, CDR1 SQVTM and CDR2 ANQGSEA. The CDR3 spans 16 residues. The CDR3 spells CSVEDKGQGSGTEAFF. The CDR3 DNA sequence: TGCAGCGTTGAAGACAAGGGACAGGGGTCGGGCACTGAAGCTTTCTTT.